This paragraph covers one T cell receptor beta chain sequence. There is no known antigen for this receptor. No base-level quality is on record; no much larger clone is a single base apart. This entry comes from a study of cytomegalovirus exposure and HLA in healthy donors (dated by TCRdb to the late 2010s). For context, the study as a whole: In an earlier analysis of around 540 of the donors, less than 350 Gb of sequence data and some 100 million unique TCR beta sequences from 180 million or so T cells were reported. About 280 gigabases of sequencing data and about 92 million unique TCR sequences made up an early release that covered 500 to 650 HLA-typed donors. The genetic ancestry cluster associated with self-reported Caucasian donors included over 65% of the 350 to 500 genotyped donors. The aim of the study was to test whether cataloging public T cell receptors could identify signatures of past pathogen exposure. Using immunosequencing, the study profiled T cell repertoires from fewer than 850 subjects and related those repertoires to cytomegalovirus serostatus. In addition to the first cohort of approximately 670 subjects, a separate validation cohort of 130 or so different subjects was used. The study combined high-throughput TCR immunosequencing, statistical association of individual TCRs with disease status, and machine learning to predict cytomegalovirus infection status. A later analysis re-examined previously published TCR beta repertoires from hundreds of donors and added high-resolution HLA genotyping to investigate patterns of TCR occurrence. Rather than drawing on any new phenotypic data, the later analysis identified candidate immune exposures from TCR beta sequences and the way those sequences occurred across donors. An earlier analysis of roughly 580 of the donors used high-throughput TCR beta sequencing to judge whether each TCR beta V gene segment behaved as functional or pseudogenic. Donor age, sex, ethnicity and CMV serostatus were compiled alongside the repertoire data. A later genetic analysis took genome-wide SNP genotypes for about three fifths of the roughly 670 donors and used that subset as a discovery cohort. Every repertoire in the discovery cohort had been generated on one and the same sequencing platform. HLA typing covered class I and class II loci at four-digit resolution. Typing coverage varied by locus: roughly 629-640 donors for A, B, C, DRB1 and DQB1; 522 for DQA1; more than 600 for DPA1; 450 to 480 for DPB1. Four or five DR-DQ haplotypes were handled as single units for association and clustering because linkage in the cohort was strong. Across 300 to 500 genotyped donors of the cohort, an average of roughly 200,000 unique TCR beta nucleotide sequences per donor were sequenced, and around 19% of those sequences were non-productive.

Cut back by 4 bases and 9 bases, the V and J ends lie 13 bases apart. CDR1 SNHLY and CDR2 FYNNEI are derived from the germline V gene. From cysteine to phenylalanine, the CDR3 is 14 amino acids long. Left in the record is the CDR3 DNA by itself, 42 bases read in frame from the first base. The cohort consisted of hundreds of healthy bone marrow donors. At the time of sampling, all cohort members were nominally healthy, though unrecorded immune exposures were likely present. The donor was CMV seropositive and belonged to the group of 250 to 300 seropositive cohort members. A peripheral blood sample was collected from each donor, and TCR beta sequencing was performed on peripheral blood mononuclear cells. The Qiagen DNeasy Blood Extraction Kit was used to extract genomic DNA from the blood cell samples. Library creation used the immunoSEQ multiplex PCR assay. A mixture of 60 forward primers for TCR Vbeta segments and 13 reverse primers for TCR Jbeta segments was used in the multiplex PCR. The CDR3 region of rearranged TCR beta genes was amplified from genomic DNA by a multiplex PCR assay. Amplified TCR beta libraries were sequenced as 87-base-pair reads on the Illumina HiSeq System. The authors' pipeline ran thus. A later analysis tallied around 82 million unique TCR beta chains across the 600 to 700 repertoires, and approximately 9.9 million of those chains were shared by two or more donors. Raw reads were error-corrected and collapsed into unique sequences with a nearest-neighbor algorithm that merged closely related sequences to remove PCR and sequencing errors. To assign V, D and J gene segments, CDR3 sequences were aligned to IMGT reference sequences. For a sequence to be retained, a match of at least six nucleotides was required to both a V gene segment and a J gene segment. A rearrangement was called productive if the CDR3 had no stop codons and remained in frame with V and J, and every other rearrangement was called non-productive. Following IMGT convention, CDR3 was defined as the stretch from the second conserved V-encoded cysteine to the conserved J-encoded phenylalanine. Sequences without an unambiguous match to a single V gene segment were excluded from the earlier analysis of over 500 of the donors. In an earlier analysis of approximately 590 of the donors, a V segment was called functional when productive rearrangements were above 56.7%, and segregating when the standard deviation between donors exceeded 5%. A statistical classification framework was developed to diagnose cytomegalovirus status using the catalog of TCR beta chain sequences. In a later analysis, TCR nucleotide sequences were compared against IMGT/GENE-DB human TR gene sequences so that V and J genes could be assigned. The TCRdist pipeline was used in a later analysis to assign CDR3 sequences and most-parsimonious VDJ recombination scenarios. In a later analysis, each TCR beta chain was defined by its CDR3 amino acid sequence together with its V-gene family, and reads lacking a unique V-gene family were excluded. A later analysis removed 500 to 600 highly shared, low-generation-probability nucleotide sequences to deal with suspected cross-contamination and a sequencing artifact. In a later analysis, a clonal expansion index for each public chain was calculated from normalized within-repertoire ranks of inferred template counts. Generation probabilities in a later analysis came from a VDJ recombination model fitted to out-of-frame rearrangements, and those results were checked against IGoR. In a later analysis, hypergeometric tests were used to score TCR-TCR, TCR-HLA and TCR-CMV co-occurrence, with a repertoire-size bias correction applied to TCR pairs. To estimate false discovery rates, a later analysis permuted the HLA or CMV assignments 20 times. In a later analysis, co-occurring TCRs were grouped with DBSCAN, and TCRdist sequence similarity was added when clustering was performed within HLA-allele-positive subsets. Repertoires with fewer than 30,000 or more than 120,000 public chains were left out of co-occurrence clustering, as were about 5 repertoires with anomalous nucleotide sharing. TCRdb limited this immuneACCESS table to in-frame rearrangements with V and J called. A share of clones is missing; checked studies link under half to unresolved V genes, and the rest is unexplained. That table supplies the V and J calls and clone size; D and trimming were determined from the DNA. For this sample the table gives 80,000 to 100,000 clones, of which around 85% were detected only once. About 4.8% of the sample goes to the ten largest clones.

The paper's findings and limits, for the study overall: A further reported finding was that TCR beta sequences accurately predicted the HLA-A and HLA-B alleles for most subjects in the first cohort. In a later genetic analysis, a missense DCLRE1C variant was associated with V-gene and J-gene trimming of TCR beta chains, and the association was replicated in an independent cohort. In an earlier analysis of some 500 of the donors, most TCR beta V segments appeared in productive rearrangements about 87% or about 30% of the time, broadly matching IMGT annotations. Assigning TCR associations to individual alleles was difficult when HLA alleles, especially DR and DQ, strongly co-occurred. Some IMGT-functional V segments, including TRBV6-2 and TRBV6-3, could not be distinguished by the 87-base-pair reads and were therefore excluded. The classifier was reported to diagnose cytomegalovirus status with high specificity and sensitivity in both the original cohort and the validation cohort. The cohort was sequenced for TCR beta chains only, and without alpha or paired-chain data the features that could be detected were limited. Linkage disequilibrium might explain the correlated functional status among segregating V segments, but an unknown experimental factor could not be excluded. A few of the identified cytomegalovirus-associated TCR beta chains were confirmed in vitro to be specific for cytomegalovirus antigens. It was suggested by the authors that the approach could potentially be generalized to other disease states and immunological phenotypes. Most TCR sequences were seen in very few donors, while some public TCRs were found in many individuals. A later analysis found that TCR association rates varied across HLA loci, with DRB1 alleles showing the most associated TCRs and HLA-C alleles the fewest. The study gave a list of 150 to 200 TCR beta chains associated with cytomegalovirus. According to a later analysis, most CMV-associated TCR beta chains appeared to be HLA-restricted, and the HLA associations seemed to be driven largely by CMV exposure. Presence/absence analyses assumed roughly uniform sequencing depth across donors, an assumption that may not hold. A later analysis found that HLA-associated TCR beta chains were more clonally expanded and had lower generation probabilities than equally common non-associated chains. Immune exposure information for the cohort was limited to CMV serostatus. A later genetic analysis reported fewer N-insertions in productive TCRs among donors in an Asian-associated ancestry cluster than the approximately 700-donor mean. Because HLA typing was unavailable for some donors at each locus, only the typed subset was used in association tests. In a later analysis, several top co-occurrence clusters were reported to appear linked to parvovirus B19, influenza, CMV and Epstein-Barr virus. A later analysis associated 16,951 TCR beta sequences with specific HLA alleles at a false discovery rate of 0.05. Seventeen rarely observed V segments, including chromosome 9 orphons, were excluded from the earlier analysis of several hundred of the donors because counts were too low. A group of highly shared sequence variants was considered likely to be a technical artifact of the sequencing pipeline.

The sequence derives from a man in his forties in good health and CMV-seropositive. The source material was PBMCs. This chain is built from TRBV2 and TRBJ1-6, with an unclear D gene assignment. CDR3 reads: CASSVAPLSSPLHF. DNA sequence: TGTGCCAGCAGTGTAGCCCCGCTGAGTTCACCCCTCCACTTT.